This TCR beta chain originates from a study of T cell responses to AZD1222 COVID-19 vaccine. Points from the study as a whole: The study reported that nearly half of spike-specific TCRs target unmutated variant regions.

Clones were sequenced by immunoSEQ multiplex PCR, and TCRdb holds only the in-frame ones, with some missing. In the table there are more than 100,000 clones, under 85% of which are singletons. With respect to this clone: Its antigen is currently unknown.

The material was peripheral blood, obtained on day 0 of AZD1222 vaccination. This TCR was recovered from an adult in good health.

The CDR3 loop reads CASRSSGTMMGEKLFF. DNA for the CDR3: TGCGCCAGCCGATCTTCCGGGACTATGATGGGCGAAAAACTGTTTTTT. The rearrangement joins TRBV5-1 to TRBJ1-4, with a possible D match to TRBD1 (5 bases). CDR3 length: 16 residues. CDR1 and CDR2 (germline): SGHRS, YFSETQ. V shed 7 bases and J shed 8 bases, with 24 bases lying between them.